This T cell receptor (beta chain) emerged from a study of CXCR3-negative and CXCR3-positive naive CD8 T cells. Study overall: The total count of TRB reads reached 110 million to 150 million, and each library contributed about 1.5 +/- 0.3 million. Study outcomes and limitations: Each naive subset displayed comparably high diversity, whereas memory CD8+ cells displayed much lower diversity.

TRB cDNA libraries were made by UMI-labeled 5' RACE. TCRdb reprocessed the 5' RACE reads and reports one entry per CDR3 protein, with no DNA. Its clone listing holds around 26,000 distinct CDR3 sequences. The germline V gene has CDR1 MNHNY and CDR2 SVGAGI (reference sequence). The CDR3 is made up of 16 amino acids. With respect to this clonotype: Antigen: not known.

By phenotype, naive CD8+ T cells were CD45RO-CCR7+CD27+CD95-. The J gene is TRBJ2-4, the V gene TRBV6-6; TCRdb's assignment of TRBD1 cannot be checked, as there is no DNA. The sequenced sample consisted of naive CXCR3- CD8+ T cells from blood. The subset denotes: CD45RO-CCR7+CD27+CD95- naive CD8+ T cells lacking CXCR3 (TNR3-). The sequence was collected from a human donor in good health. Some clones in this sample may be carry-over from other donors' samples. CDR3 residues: CASSLTGGLAKNIQYF.